This T cell receptor (beta chain) derives from a study of beta chain features in type 1 diabetes. Study as a whole: Across the samples, around 110,000,000 sorted cells were examined in total.

This clone was detected ten times or more. What it binds is not known. This sample also contains other DNA sequences that code for the same CDR3. CD4+ naive, central memory, regulatory and stem cell-like memory subsets were isolated by sorting on CD45RO/CCR7/CD25/CD127/CD95/CD27. Germline CDR1 is LGHNA and CDR2 is YNFKEQ. The CDR3 is 14 amino acids. The V end lost 1 base, the J end lost 9 bases, and 13 bases lay between the germline ends. Study-wide results and limits: The study found moderately but significantly shorter TCRB CDR3s in all four CD4+ subsets of Type 1 diabetes patients.

The study reverse transcribed the entire isolated RNA, so it sequenced expressed TCRB transcripts. TCRdb's table, derived via immunoSEQ multiplex PCR, lists solely in-frame clones and lacks some. The profile shows about 340,000 clones, 8% of them singletons. The TCR sequence derives from a woman between 18 and 29 years old in good health. The sample consisted of central memory CD4+ T cells from blood. The chain has TRBV4-2 and TRBJ2-1; D is uncertain. CDR3 bases: TGTGCCAGCAGCCAAGTCATGGCGCCCGGTGAGCAGTTCTTC. Its translation: CASSQVMAPGEQFF.